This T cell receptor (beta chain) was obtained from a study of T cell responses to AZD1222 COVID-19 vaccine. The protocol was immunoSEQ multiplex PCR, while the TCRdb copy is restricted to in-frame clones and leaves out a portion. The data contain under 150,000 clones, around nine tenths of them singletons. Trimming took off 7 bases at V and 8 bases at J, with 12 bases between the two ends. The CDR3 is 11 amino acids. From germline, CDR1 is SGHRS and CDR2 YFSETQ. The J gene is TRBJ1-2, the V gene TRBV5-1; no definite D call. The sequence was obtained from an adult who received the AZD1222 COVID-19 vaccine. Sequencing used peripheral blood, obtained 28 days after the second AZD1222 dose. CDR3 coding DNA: TGCGCCAGCCAAAGCCTGGGAGGCTACACCTTC. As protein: CASQSLGGYTF.